This T cell receptor (beta chain) was identified during a study of blood T cell repertoires in COVID-19. Looking at the study overall: Spain, Italy and the United States supplied samples that represented acute and convalescent COVID-19.

Sequencing used immunoSEQ multiplex PCR; TCRdb keeps in-frame clones, though not all of them. The sample has around 250,000 clones; roughly nine tenths are singletons. With 0 bases removed from V and 3 bases from J, the gap between germline ends came to 4 bases. The germline V gene has CDR1 SGDLS and CDR2 YYNGEE. This CDR3 is 13 amino acids long. Sequencing was carried out using PBMCs or T cells enriched from blood (not recorded which). This rearrangement joins TRBV9 to TRBJ1-5; D not resolved. This clonotype originated in a human donor in a cohort exposed to, infected with or recovered from COVID-19 (not recorded which). The donor label of this sample is uncertain. This chain's CDR3 is CASSVGVNQPQHF. CDR3 coding DNA: TGTGCCAGCAGCGTAGGAGTCAATCAGCCCCAGCATTTT.